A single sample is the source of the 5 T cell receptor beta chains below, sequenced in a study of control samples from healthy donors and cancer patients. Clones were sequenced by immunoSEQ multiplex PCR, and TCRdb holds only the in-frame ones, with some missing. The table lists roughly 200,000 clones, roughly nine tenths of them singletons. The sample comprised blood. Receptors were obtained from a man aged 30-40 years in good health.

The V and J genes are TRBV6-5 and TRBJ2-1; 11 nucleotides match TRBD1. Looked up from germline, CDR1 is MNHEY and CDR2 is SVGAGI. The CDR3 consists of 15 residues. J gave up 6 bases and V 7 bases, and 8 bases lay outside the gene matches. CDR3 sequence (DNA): TGTGCCAGCAACACCGGGACAGGGGGACGCAATGAGCAGTTCTTC. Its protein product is CASNTGTGGRNEQFF.

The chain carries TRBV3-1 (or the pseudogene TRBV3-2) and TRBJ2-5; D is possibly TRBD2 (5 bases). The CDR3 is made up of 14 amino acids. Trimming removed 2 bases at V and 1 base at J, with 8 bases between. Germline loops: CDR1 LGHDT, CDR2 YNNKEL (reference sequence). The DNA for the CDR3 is TGTGCCAGCAGCCAAATCGGGGTCCAAGAGACCCAGTACTTC. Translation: CASSQIGVQETQYF.

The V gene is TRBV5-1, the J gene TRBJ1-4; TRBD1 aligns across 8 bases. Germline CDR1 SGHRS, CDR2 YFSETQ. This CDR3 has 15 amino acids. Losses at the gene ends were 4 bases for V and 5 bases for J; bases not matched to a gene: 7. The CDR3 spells CASSPSGQENEKLFF. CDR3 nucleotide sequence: TGCGCCAGCAGCCCCTCGGGACAGGAGAATGAAAAACTGTTTTTT.

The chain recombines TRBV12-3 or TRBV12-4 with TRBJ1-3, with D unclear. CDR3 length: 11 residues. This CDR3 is CARSAGNTIYF. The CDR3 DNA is TGTGCGCGTTCCGCCGGGAACACCATATATTTT.

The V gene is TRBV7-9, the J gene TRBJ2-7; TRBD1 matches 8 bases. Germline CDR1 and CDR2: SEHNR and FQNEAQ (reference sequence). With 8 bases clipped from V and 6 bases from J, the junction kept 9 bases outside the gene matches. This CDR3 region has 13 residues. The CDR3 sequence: CASAGTGFLEQYF. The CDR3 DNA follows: TGTGCCAGCGCCGGGACAGGCTTTCTCGAGCAGTACTTC.